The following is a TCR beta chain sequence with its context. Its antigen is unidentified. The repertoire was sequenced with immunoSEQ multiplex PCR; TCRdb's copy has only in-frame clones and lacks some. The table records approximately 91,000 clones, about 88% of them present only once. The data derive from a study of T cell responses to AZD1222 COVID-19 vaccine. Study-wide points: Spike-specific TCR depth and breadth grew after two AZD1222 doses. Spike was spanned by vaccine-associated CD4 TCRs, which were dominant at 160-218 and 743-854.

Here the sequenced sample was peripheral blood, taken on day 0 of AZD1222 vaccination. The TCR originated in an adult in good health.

The CDR3, as DNA: TGTGCCTGGAGTTCCGGGTCTAACTATGGCTACACCTTC. Translation gives CAWSSGSNYGYTF. The chain combines TRBV30 with TRBJ1-2, with no clear D. The length of the CDR3 is 13 residues. Germline-derived CDR1 and CDR2 are GTSNPN and SVGIG (reference sequence). Trimming shortened V by 2 bases and J by 0 bases, and 7 bases separated the two germline ends.